The 16 T cell receptor beta chains presented below share a single source sample, sequenced in a study of T-cell memory formation after mild COVID-19. Each CDR3 protein is one row after TCRdb ran MiXCR on the 5' RACE reads. The repertoire includes 300,000 to 400,000 distinct CDR3 sequences, roughly an eighth of them detected once, and 22% sits in the top ten. The specimen was PBMCs or a T cell subset sorted from them (not recorded which). These receptors all stem from a young man who had mild COVID-19 (a few samples of this study predate the infection). Cell type and time point are not known.

The chain carries TRBV7-8 and TRBJ2-5; D gene ambiguous. This CDR3 spans 14 amino acids. Germline loops: CDR1 SGHVS, CDR2 FQNEAQ. Trimming removed 1 base from V and 4 bases from J, with 10 bases in between. The chain's CDR3 is CASSLGRNRETQYF. CDR3 DNA: TGTGCCAGCAGCTTAGGACGTAACCGAGAGACCCAGTACTTC.

This clonotype was seen only a few times. V is TRBV12-3 or TRBV12-4 and J is TRBJ1-2, with D unclear. Trimming stripped 2 bases from V and 4 bases from J, with 8 bases between. This CDR3 contains 13 residues. CDR3 protein: CASSLNGIYGYTF. The CDR3 DNA is TGTGCCAGCAGTTTAAATGGGATCTATGGCTACACCTTC.

This clonotype was counted only a few times. This chain links TRBV5-1 with TRBJ1-3, with unresolved D. V gave up 3 bases and J gave up 3 bases, with 10 bases separating them. CDR1 and CDR2 from the germline V gene are SGHRS and YFSETQ. The CDR3 loop spans 14 amino acids. The CDR3 sequence: CASSSPEGGNTIYF. In DNA form, the CDR3 reads TGCGCCAGCAGCTCGCCCGAAGGTGGAAACACCATATATTTT.

The gene calls are TRBV7-3 and TRBJ2-1, with 12 positions matching TRBD2. Trimming cost V 5 bases and J 15 bases; bases outside gene matches: 5. The CDR3 has 12 residues. Germline CDR1 and CDR2: SGHTA and FQGTGA. This chain's CDR3 is CASSTLAGGAFF. The CDR3 region has the DNA TGTGCCAGCAGCACGCTAGCGGGGGGGGCGTTCTTC.

This clonotype was found a few times. This sequence joins TRBV5-1 and TRBJ1-1, with TRBD1 matching over 9 bases. CDR3 length: 15 amino acids. Germline CDR1 SGHRS, CDR2 YFSETQ. The ends lost 3 bases at V and 3 bases at J; junction bases unmatched: 6. Here the CDR3 reads CASSSQGAADTEAFF. The CDR3 DNA is TGCGCCAGCAGCTCACAGGGGGCTGCGGACACTGAAGCTTTCTTT.

This clonotype was seen ten or more times. CDR3 region: CASSLAETDTQYF. The CDR3 DNA reads TGTGCCAGCAGCTTAGCCGAAACAGATACGCAGTATTTT. V usage is TRBV7-2 and J usage is TRBJ2-3, with no clear D. Trimming left V 0 bases short and J 3 bases short, with 4 bases between. The germline V gene encodes CDR1 SGHTA and CDR2 FQGNSA. CDR3 length equals 13 residues.

The V and J genes are TRBV28 and TRBJ1-1, with unresolved D. This CDR3 has 12 amino acids. Germline V gives CDR1 MDHEN, CDR2 SYDVKM. The V and J ends lost 2 bases and 7 bases respectively, with 8 bases between them. CDR3 amino acids: CASSLRQREAFF. CDR3 sequence (DNA): TGTGCCAGCAGTTTACGGCAGCGTGAAGCTTTCTTT.

This chain links TRBV5-1 with TRBJ1-3; D is perhaps TRBD1 (5 bases). The CDR3 spans 14 residues. CDR1 and CDR2 from the germline V gene are SGHRS and YFSETQ. Deletions cut 4 bases from V and 4 bases from J, with 12 bases between. CDR3 in DNA: TGCGCCAGCAGCAGCGGGACGGAGGGAAACACCATATATTTT. As protein: CASSSGTEGNTIYF.

This clonotype was counted between two and nine times. The chain couples TRBV6-1 to TRBJ1-2; D is undetermined. Germline V gives CDR1 MNHNS, CDR2 SASEGT. The length of the CDR3 is 14 residues. Trimming pared 6 bases from V and 10 bases from J, leaving 21 bases between. The CDR3 is CASSPSYSGEHYTF. In nucleotides, the CDR3 is TGTGCCAGCAGCCCCAGTTACAGTGGGGAACACTACACCTTC.

The chain recombines TRBV5-6 with TRBJ2-6; 7 bases are shared with TRBD1. The trim removed 3 bases at V and 2 bases at J, leaving 11 bases unmatched. There are 18 residues in the CDR3. The germline gives CDR1 SGHDT, CDR2 YYEEEE. Here the CDR3 DNA reads TGTGCCAGCAGCTCAAGGGGCAGGGGGATTGCTGGGGCCAACGTCCTGACTTTC. Protein sequence: CASSSRGRGIAGANVLTF.

This clonotype has more than one count but fewer than ten. The chain joins TRBV5-1 to TRBJ1-1; 8 nucleotides align to TRBD1. The CDR3 spans 16 residues. Germline V gives CDR1 SGHRS, CDR2 YFSETQ. V dropped 4 bases and J dropped 5; count of bases not matched to a gene: 13. The DNA for the CDR3 is TGCGCCAGCAGCACTGACAGGGGTGTTAAGTGGACTGAAGCTTTCTTT. Protein: CASSTDRGVKWTEAFF.

CDR3 sequence (DNA): TGTGCCAGTAGTATAGTTGGCGGACAGTCCATGAACACTGAAGCTTTCTTT. It codes for CASSIVGGQSMNTEAFF. The gene calls are TRBV19 and TRBJ1-1; D might be TRBD1 (6 bases). Trimming took off 1 base at V and 0 bases at J, with 15 bases between the two ends. This CDR3 has 17 residues. Looked up from germline, CDR1 is LNHDA and CDR2 is SQIVND (reference sequence).

This clonotype showed up many times. V usage is TRBV5-1 and J usage is TRBJ2-3, with D unresolved. Trimming left V 0 bases short and J 4 bases short, with 9 bases between. The CDR3 is 14 residues long. Germline V gives CDR1 SGHRS, CDR2 YFSETQ. Written as DNA, the CDR3 is TGCGCCAGCAGCTTGGGGACGGCTCCAGATACGCAGTATTTT. It codes for CASSLGTAPDTQYF.

This clonotype was recorded at least ten times. The chain joins TRBV7-2 to TRBJ2-3; perhaps TRBD1 as D (6 bases). Germline V gene sequence: CDR1 SGHTA, CDR2 FQGNSA. Trimming pared 3 bases from V and 2 bases from J, leaving 15 bases between. The CDR3 length is 16 residues. The CDR3 bases are TGTGCCAGCAGCTTGCGCTCAGGGGAGCCCACAGATACGCAGTATTTT. This gives the protein CASSLRSGEPTDTQYF.

This clonotype appeared a few times. The rearrangement joins TRBV5-1 to TRBJ1-3; unclear D gene. The germline gives CDR1 SGHRS, CDR2 YFSETQ. This CDR3 comprises 14 residues. With 1 base removed from V and 2 bases from J, the gap between germline ends came to 7 bases. Here the CDR3 reads CASSLTLAGNTIYF. The DNA of the CDR3 is TGCGCCAGCAGCTTGACACTGGCTGGAAACACCATATATTTT. Full variable domain (remainder filled in from reference TRBV5-1 and TRBJ1-3): KAGVTQTPRYLIKTRGQQVTLSCSPISGHRSVSWYQQTPGQGLQFLFEYFSETQRNKGNFPGRFSGRQFSNSRSEMNVSTLELGDSALYLCASSLTLAGNTIYFGEGSWLTVV.

This clonotype occurred a few times. The chain recombines TRBV20-1 with TRBJ2-2; possibly TRBD1 or TRBD2 for D (6 bases each). Trimming removed 2 bases from V and 6 bases from J, with 13 bases in between. The CDR3 spans 14 residues. Germline V gene lookup returns CDR1 DFQATT and CDR2 SNEGSKA (reference sequence). The CDR3 nucleotides read TGCAGTGCTAGAACAGGGAGGTTGTCCGGGGAGCTGTTTTTT. This encodes CSARTGRLSGELFF.